This entry features one T cell receptor (beta chain) sequence. The antigen is unknown. Libraries were prepared by immunoSEQ multiplex PCR; TCRdb keeps only in-frame clonotypes and omits some of them. Of 150,000 or so clones in the sample, around 92% were seen once. The length of the CDR3 is 13 residues. The germline gives CDR1 SGDLS, CDR2 YYNGEE. Trimming removed 1 base from V and 6 bases from J, with 10 bases in between. This sample was taken from a study of T cell responses to AZD1222 COVID-19 vaccine. General study points: Increases in Spike-specific TCR breadth and depth were seen after two AZD1222 doses. Repertoires were sampled only after the peak T cell response.

This chain joins TRBV9 and TRBJ2-5, with a possible D match to TRBD2 (5 bases). This sample comprised peripheral blood, obtained 28 days after the second AZD1222 dose. The receptor comes from an adult who received the AZD1222 COVID-19 vaccine. DNA for the CDR3: TGTGCCAGCAGCGTACAGCGGATAAAGACCCAGTACTTC. It codes for CASSVQRIKTQYF.